This T cell receptor beta chain was retrieved from a study of CD8+CD57+ T cells in acquired aplastic anemia. Study in general: The average for DNA from sorted CD4+ and CD8+ cells was roughly 3 ug. Study outcomes and limitations: Patients and controls shared roughly 30 CD8+ CDR3 sequences, which appeared highly expressed in patients and within their immunodominant clones.

Genomic DNA served as template for TCR beta VDJ and CDR3 profiling. TCRdb ran MiXCR on the reads and lists one entry per CDR3 protein. The repertoire consists of about 170,000 distinct CDR3 sequences, with about three fifths occurring once and the leading ten covering 45%. This CDR3 has 15 residues. With V trimmed by 2 bases and J by 4 bases, 2 bases remained unmatched. Germline assignment: CDR1 KGHSH and CDR2 LQKENI. There are a few counts of this clonotype. Its specificity is unknown. The chain has TRBV18 and TRBJ2-1; 10 bases match TRBD1. Sequencing was done on a sample of sorted CD4+, CD8+, or CD8+CD57+ T cells (not recorded which) from PBMCs. The receptor's source is a human donor in good health. The CDR3 DNA reads TGTGCCAGCTCACCATCGGGACAGGGGTACAATGAGCAGTTCTTC. As protein: CASSPSGQGYNEQFF.